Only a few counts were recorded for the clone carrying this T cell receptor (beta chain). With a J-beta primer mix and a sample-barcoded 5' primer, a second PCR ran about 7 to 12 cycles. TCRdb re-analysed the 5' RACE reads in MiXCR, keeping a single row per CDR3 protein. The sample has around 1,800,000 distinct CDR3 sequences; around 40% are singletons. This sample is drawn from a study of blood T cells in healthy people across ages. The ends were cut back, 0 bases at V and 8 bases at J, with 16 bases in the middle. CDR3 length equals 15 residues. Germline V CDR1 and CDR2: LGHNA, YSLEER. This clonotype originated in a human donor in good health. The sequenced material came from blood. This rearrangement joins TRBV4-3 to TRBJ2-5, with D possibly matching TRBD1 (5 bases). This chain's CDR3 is CASSQDLGDPVTQYF. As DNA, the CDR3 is TGCGCCAGCAGCCAAGATTTAGGGGATCCCGTAACCCAGTACTTC.